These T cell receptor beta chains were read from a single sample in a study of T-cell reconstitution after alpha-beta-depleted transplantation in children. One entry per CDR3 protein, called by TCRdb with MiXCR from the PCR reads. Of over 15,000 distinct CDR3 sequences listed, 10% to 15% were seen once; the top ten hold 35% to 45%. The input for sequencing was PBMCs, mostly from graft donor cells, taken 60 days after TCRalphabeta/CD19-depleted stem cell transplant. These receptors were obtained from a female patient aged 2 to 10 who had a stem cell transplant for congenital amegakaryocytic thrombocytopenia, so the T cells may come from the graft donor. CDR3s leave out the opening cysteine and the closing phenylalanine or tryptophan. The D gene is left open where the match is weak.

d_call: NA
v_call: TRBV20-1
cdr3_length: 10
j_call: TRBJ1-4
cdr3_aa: SATPGVEKLF

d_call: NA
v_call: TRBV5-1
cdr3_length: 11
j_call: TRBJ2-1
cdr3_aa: ASSLNSYNEQF

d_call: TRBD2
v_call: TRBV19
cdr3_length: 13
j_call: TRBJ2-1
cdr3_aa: ASTVLAGVNNEQF

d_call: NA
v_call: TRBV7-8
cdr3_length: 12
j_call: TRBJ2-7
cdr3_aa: AIGYGQLCYEQY

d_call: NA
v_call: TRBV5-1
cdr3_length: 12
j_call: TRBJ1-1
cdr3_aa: ASSLGHMNTEAF

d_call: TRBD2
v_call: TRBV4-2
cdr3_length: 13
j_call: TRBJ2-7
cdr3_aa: ASSQDSAGVPGQY

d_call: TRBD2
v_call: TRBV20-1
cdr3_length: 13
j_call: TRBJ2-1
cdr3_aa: SARDGRGYYNEQF

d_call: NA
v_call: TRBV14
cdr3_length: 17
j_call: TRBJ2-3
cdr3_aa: ASSQGRLRPSGGTDTQY

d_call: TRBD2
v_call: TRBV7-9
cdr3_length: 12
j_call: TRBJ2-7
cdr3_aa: ASSLQLAGGEQY

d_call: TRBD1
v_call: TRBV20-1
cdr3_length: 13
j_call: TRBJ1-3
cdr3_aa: SARVGTGSGNTIY

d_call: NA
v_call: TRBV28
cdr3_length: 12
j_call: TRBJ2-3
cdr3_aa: ASSGLARRDTQY

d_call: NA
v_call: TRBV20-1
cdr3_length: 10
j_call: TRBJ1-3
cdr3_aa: SARPGGNTIY

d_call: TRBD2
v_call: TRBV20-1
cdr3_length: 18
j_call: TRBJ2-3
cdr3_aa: SAISPPGLAEAGVTDTQY

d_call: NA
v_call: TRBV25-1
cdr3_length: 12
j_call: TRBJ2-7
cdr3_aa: ASSESGYSYEQY

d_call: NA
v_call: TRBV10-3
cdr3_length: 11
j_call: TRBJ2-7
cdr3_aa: AIRGDSNYEQY

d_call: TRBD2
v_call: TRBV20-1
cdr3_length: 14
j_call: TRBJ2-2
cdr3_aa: SAKTSGRLDTGELF

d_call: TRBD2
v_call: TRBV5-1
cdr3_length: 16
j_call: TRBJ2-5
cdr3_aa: ASSLVSSGLKRQETQY

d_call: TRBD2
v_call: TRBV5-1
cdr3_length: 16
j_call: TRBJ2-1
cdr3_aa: ASSFGTSGGSSYNEQF

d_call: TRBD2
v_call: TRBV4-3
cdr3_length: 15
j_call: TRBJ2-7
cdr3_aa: ASSQDWASGRTYEQY

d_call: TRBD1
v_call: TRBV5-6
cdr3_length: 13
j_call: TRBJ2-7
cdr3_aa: ASTRGQGFLYEQY

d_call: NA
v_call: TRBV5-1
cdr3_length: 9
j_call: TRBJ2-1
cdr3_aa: ASSFSEEQF

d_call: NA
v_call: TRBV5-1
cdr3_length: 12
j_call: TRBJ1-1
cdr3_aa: ASRLTGANTEAF

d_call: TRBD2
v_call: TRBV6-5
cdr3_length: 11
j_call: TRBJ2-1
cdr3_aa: ASSYWREGEQF

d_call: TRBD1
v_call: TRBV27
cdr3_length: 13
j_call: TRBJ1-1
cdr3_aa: ASSADRVGWTEAF

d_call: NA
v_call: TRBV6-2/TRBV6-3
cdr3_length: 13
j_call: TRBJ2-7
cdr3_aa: ARLQDVCFWYEQY

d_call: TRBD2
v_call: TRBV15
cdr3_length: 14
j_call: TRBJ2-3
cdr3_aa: ATSPRLAGAGDTQY

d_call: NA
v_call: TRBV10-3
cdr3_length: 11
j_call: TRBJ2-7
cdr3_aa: AISESGTHEQY

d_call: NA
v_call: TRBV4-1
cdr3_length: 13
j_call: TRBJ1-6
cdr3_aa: ASSHGEGWNSPLH

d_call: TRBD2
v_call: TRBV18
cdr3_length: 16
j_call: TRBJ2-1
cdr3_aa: ASSPPWSLAGGNPEQF

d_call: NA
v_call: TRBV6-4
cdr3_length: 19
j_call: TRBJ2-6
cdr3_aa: ASSDSMHLGIRFSGANVLT

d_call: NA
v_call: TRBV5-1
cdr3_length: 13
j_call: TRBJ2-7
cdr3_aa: ASSLEAGKTYEQY

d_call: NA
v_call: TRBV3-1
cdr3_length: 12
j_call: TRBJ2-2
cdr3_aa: ASSQDPLGGELF

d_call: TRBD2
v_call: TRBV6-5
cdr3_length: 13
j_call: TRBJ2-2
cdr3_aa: ASSLAGEWTGELF

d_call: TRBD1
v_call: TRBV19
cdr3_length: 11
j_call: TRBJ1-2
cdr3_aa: ATSKDRGNGYT

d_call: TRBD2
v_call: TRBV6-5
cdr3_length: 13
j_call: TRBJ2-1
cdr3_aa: ASSWTSGDYNEQF

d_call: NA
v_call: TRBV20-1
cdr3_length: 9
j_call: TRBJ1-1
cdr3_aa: SAAYNTEAF